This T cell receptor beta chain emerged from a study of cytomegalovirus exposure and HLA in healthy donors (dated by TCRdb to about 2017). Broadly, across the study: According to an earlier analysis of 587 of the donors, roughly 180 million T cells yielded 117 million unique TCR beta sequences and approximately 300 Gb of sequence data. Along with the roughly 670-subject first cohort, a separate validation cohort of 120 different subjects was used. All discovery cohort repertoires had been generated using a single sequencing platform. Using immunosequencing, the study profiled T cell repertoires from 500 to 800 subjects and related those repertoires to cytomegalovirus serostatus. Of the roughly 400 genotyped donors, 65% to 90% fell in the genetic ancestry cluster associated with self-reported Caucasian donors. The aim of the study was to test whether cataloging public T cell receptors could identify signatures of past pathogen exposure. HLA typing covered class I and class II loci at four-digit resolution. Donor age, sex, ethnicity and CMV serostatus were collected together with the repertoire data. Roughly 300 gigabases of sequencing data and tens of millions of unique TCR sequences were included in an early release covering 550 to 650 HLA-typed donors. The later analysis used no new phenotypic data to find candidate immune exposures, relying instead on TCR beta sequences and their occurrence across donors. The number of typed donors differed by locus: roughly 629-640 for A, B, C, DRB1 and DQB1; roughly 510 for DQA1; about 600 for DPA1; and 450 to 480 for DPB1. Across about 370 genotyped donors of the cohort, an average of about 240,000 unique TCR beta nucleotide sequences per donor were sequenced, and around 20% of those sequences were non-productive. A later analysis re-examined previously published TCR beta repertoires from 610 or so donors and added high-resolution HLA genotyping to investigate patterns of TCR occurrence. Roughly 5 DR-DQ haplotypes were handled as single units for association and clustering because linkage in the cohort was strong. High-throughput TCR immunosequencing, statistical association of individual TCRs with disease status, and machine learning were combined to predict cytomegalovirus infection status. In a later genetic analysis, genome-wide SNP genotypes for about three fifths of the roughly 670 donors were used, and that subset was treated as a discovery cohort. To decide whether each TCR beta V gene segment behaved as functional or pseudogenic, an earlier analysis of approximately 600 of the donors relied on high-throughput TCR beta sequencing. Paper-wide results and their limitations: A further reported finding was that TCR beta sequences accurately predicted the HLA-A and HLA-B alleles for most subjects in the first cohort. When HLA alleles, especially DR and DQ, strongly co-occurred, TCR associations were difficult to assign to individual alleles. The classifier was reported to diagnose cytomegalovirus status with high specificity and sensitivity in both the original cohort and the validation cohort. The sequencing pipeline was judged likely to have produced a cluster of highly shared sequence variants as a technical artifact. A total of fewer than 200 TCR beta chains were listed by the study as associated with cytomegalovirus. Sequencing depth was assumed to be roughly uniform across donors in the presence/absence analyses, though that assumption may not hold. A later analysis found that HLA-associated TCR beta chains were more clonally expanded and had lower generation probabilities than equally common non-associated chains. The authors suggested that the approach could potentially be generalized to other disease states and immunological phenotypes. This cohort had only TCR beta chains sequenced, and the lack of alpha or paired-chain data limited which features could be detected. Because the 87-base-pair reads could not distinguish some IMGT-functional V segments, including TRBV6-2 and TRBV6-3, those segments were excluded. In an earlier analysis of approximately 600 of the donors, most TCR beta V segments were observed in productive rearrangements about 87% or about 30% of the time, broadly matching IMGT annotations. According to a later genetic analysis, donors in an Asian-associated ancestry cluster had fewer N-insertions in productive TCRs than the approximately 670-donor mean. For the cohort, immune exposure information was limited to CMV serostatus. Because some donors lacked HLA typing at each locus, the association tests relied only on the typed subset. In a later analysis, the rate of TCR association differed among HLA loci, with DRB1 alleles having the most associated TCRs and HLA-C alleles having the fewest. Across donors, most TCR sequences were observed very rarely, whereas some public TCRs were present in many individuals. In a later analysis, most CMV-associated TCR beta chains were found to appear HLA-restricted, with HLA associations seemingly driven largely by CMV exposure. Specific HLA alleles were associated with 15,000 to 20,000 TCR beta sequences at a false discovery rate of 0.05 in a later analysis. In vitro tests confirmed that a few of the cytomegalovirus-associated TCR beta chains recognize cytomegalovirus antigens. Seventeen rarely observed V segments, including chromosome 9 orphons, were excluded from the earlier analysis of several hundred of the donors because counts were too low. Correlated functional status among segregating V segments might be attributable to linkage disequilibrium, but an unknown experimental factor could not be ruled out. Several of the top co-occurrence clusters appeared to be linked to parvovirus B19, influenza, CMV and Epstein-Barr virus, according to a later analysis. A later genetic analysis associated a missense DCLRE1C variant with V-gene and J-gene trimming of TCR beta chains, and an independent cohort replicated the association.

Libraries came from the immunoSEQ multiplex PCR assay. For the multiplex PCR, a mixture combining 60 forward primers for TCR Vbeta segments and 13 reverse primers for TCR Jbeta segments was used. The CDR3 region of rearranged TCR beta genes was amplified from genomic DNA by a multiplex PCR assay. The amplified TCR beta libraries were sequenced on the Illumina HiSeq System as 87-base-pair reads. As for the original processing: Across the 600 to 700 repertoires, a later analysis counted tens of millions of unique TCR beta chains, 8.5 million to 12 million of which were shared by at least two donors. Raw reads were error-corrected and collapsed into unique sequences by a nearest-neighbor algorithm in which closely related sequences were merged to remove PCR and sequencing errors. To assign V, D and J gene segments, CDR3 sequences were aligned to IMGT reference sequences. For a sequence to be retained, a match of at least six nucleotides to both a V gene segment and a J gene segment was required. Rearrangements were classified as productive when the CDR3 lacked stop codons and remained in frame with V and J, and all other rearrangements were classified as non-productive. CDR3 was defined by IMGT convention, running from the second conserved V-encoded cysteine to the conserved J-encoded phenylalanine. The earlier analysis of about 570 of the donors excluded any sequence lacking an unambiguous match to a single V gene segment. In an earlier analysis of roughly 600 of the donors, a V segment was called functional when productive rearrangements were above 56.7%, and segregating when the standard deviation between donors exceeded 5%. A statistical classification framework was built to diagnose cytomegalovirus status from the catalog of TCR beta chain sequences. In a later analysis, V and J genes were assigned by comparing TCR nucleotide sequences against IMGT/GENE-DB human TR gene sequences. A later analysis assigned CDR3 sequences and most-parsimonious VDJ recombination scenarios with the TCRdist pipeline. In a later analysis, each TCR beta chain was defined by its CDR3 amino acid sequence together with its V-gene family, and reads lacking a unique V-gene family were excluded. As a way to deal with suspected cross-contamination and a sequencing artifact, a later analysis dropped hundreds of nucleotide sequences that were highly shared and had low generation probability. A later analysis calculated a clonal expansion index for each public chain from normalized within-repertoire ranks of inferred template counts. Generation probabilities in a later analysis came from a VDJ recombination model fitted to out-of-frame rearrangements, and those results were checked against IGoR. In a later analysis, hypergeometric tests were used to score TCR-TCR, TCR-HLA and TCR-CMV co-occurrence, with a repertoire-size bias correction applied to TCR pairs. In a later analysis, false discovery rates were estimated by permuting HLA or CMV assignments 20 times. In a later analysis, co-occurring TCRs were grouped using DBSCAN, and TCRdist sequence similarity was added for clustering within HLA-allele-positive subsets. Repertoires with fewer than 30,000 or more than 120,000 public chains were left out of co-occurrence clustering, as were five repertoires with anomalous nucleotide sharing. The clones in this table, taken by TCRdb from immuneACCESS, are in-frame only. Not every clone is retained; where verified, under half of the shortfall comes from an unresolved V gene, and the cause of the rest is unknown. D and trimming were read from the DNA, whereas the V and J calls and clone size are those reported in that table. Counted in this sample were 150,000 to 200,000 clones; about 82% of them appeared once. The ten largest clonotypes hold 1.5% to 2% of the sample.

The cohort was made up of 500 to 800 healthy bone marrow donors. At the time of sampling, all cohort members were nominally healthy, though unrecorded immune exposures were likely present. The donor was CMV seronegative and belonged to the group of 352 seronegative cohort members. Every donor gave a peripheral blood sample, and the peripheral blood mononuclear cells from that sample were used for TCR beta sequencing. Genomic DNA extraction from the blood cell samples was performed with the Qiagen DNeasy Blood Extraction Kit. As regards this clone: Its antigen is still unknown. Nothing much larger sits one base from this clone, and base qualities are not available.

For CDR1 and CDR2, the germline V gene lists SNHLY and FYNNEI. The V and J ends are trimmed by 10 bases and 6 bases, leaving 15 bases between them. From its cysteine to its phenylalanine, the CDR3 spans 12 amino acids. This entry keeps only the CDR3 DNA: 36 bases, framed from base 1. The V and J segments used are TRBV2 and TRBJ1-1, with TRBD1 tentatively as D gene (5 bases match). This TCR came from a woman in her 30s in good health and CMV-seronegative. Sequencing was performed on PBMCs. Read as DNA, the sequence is TGTGCCACCCCCTCCGGGGGGGCTGAAGCTTTCTTT. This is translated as CATPSGGAEAFF.